This is a list of T cell receptor beta chains from one sample in a study of T cell clonotyping in hematopoietic cell transplantation. The method was immunoSEQ multiplex PCR; TCRdb's version includes in-frame clones alone and lacks a portion of them. The sample carries 13,000 or so clones, 75% to 95% recorded once. What was sequenced was peripheral blood mononuclear cells. Receptors originate from a man aged 30 to 45 in good health. Some clones in this sample may be carry-over from other donors' samples. Each CDR3 is given with its conserved first and last residue. D genes are given only for firm matches. Rows give clone size only sometimes, using once, few, many, or a class for an expanded clone.

TRBV29-1	.	TRBJ1-2	.	CSVEKAGEGINYGYTF	TGCAGCGTTGAGAAGGCAGGGGAGGGGATCAACTATGGCTACACCTTC
TRBV28	.	TRBJ2-1	.	CASIPERETYNEQFF	TGTGCCAGCATTCCGGAACGGGAGACCTACAATGAGCAGTTCTTC
TRBV5-1	.	TRBJ1-1	.	CASRLGQEAFF	TGCGCCAGCAGACTTGGACAGGAAGCTTTCTTT
TRBV30	.	TRBJ2-7	.	CALHSLTTAYEQYF	TGTGCCTTACATTCGTTAACCACCGCCTACGAGCAGTACTTC
TRBV6-4	.	TRBJ2-3	few	CASGTAGTDTQYF	TGTGCCAGCGGGACTGCGGGCACAGATACGCAGTATTTT
TRBV14	.	TRBJ1-2	.	CASSQPPGAGPNYGYTF	TGTGCCAGCAGCCAACCCCCGGGGGCAGGTCCTAACTATGGCTACACCTTC
TRBV14	TRBD1	TRBJ2-5	.	CASSPRGQGAHSETQYF	TGTGCCAGCAGCCCTAGGGGACAGGGGGCGCATTCCGAGACCCAGTACTTC
TRBV2	TRBD1	TRBJ2-7	.	CAGSGTANYEQYF	TGTGCCGGTTCCGGGACAGCAAACTACGAGCAGTACTTC
TRBV5-1	.	TRBJ1-5	.	CASSLVAGSNQPQHF	TGCGCCAGCAGCTTGGTCGCAGGCAGCAATCAGCCCCAGCATTTT
TRBV7-2	TRBD1	TRBJ1-5	.	CASRRQGIDNQPQHF	TGTGCCAGCAGGAGACAGGGTATAGACAATCAGCCCCAGCATTTT
TRBV2	TRBD1	TRBJ2-7	.	CASSFDRGYEQYF	TGTGCCAGCAGTTTCGACAGGGGCTACGAGCAGTACTTC
TRBV18	TRBD2	TRBJ2-1	.	CASSPPTGLAVPSSYNEQFF	TGTGCCAGCTCACCACCGACTGGACTAGCGGTACCGAGCTCCTACAATGAGCAGTTCTTC
TRBV30	.	TRBJ2-5	.	CALGRGHQETQYF	TGTGCCTTGGGGAGGGGGCACCAAGAGACCCAGTACTTC
TRBV10-3	TRBD2	TRBJ2-2	once	CASQNGLAGPSNTGELFF	TGTGCCTCGCAAAACGGCCTAGCGGGACCCTCGAACACCGGGGAGCTGTTTTTT
TRBV6-1	.	TRBJ1-5	.	CAAKDIYQPQHF	TGTGCCGCTAAGGACATCTATCAGCCCCAGCATTTT
TRBV30	.	TRBJ2-7	.	CAWTMKFRRSSYEQYF	TGTGCCTGGACTATGAAGTTTAGACGGAGTTCCTACGAGCAGTACTTC
TRBV19	.	TRBJ2-3	.	CASSLGQFTDTQYF	TGTGCCAGTAGTCTGGGCCAATTCACAGATACGCAGTATTTT
TRBV7-7	TRBD1	TRBJ2-6	.	CASRKLRGRSGANVLTF	TGTGCTAGCAGAAAACTCAGGGGGCGCTCAGGGGCCAACGTCCTGACTTTC
TRBV5-1	.	TRBJ1-3	.	CASSLDSSGNTIYF	TGCGCCAGCAGCTTGGACAGCTCTGGAAACACCATATATTTT
TRBV27	.	TRBJ1-5	.	CASSLMSGSNQPQHF	TGTGCCAGCAGTTTAATGTCTGGGAGTAACCAGCCCCAGCATTTT
TRBV30	.	TRBJ1-1	once	CAWIPGLRKNTEAFF	TGTGCCTGGATTCCTGGATTACGTAAGAACACTGAAGCTTTCTTT
TRBV6-1	.	TRBJ2-7	.	CASMLDGSSYEQYF	TGTGCCAGCATGCTGGACGGGTCCTCCTACGAGCAGTACTTC
TRBV6-1	.	TRBJ1-2	.	CASSESTYGYTF	TGTGCCAGCAGTGAGAGTACCTATGGCTACACCTTC
TRBV6-1	.	TRBJ1-2	.	CASAAGDYGYTF	TGTGCCAGCGCCGCAGGGGACTATGGCTACACCTTC
TRBV7-2	TRBD1	TRBJ1-6	.	CASSSTGQTNSPLHF	TGTGCCAGCAGCTCGACGGGACAGACAAATTCACCCCTCCACTTT
TRBV6-1	.	TRBJ1-2	.	CASTSQPGGVYGYTF	TGTGCCAGCACTTCGCAGCCTGGTGGGGTTTATGGCTACACCTTC
TRBV30	.	TRBJ1-1	.	CAWRVGVQNTEAFF	TGTGCCTGGAGGGTAGGGGTGCAGAACACTGAAGCTTTCTTT
TRBV2	.	TRBJ1-4	.	CASSEVAGSEKLFF	TGTGCCAGCAGTGAGGTGGCAGGGAGTGAAAAACTGTTTTTT
TRBV7-7	.	TRBJ2-5	few	CASSPSQTRGDTQYF	TGTGCTAGCAGCCCTAGCCAGACTAGGGGAGACACCCAGTACTTC
TRBV6-1	.	TRBJ1-2	.	CASSEGPRDYGYTF	TGTGCCAGCAGCGAAGGGCCCAGGGACTATGGCTACACCTTC
TRBV7-6	.	TRBJ2-1	.	CASSLGQLNEQFF	TGTGCCAGCAGCTTGGGGCAGCTCAATGAGCAGTTCTTC
TRBV29-1	.	TRBJ1-1	.	CSAAIVADTEAFF	TGCAGCGCCGCGATCGTGGCTGATACTGAAGCTTTCTTT
TRBV14	.	TRBJ1-2	once	CASSPAGTDSSGYTF	TGTGCCAGCAGCCCGGCGGGGACGGATTCCAGTGGCTACACCTTC
TRBV11-2	TRBD1	TRBJ1-5	.	CASSTTPGTGNQPQHF	TGTGCCAGCAGTACCACTCCCGGGACAGGCAATCAGCCCCAGCATTTT
TRBV6-6	.	TRBJ1-1	.	CASSTYYEAFF	TGTGCCAGCAGTACATATTATGAAGCTTTCTTT
TRBV27	TRBD1	TRBJ1-2	.	CASSPLGQVYGYTF	TGTGCCAGCAGTCCCCTCGGACAGGTCTATGGCTACACCTTC
TRBV2	.	TRBJ1-2	.	CASSPPRGYTF	TGTGCCAGCAGTCCCCCCCGGGGCTACACCTTC